Given below is one T cell receptor beta chain in context. Its antigen remains unknown. The sample comes from a study of beta chain features in type 1 diabetes. Whole-study context: Healthy donors and patients had similar age, gender and cell yields.

CD4+ naive, central memory, regulatory and stem cell-like memory subsets were isolated by sorting on CD45RO/CCR7/CD25/CD127/CD95/CD27. Study-wide results and caveats: In type 1 diabetes patients, VDJ junctions had fewer insertions; deletions at these junctions were more frequent. Naive, central memory and Treg TCRB repertoires appeared more alike in patients than in healthy donors.

TCRB transcripts that were expressed got sequenced, as all of the isolated RNA had been reverse transcribed. Measured with immunoSEQ multiplex PCR; TCRdb has only the in-frame clones, and not every one. The sample carries a few hundred thousand clones, about 25% recorded once. Sequenced input: central memory CD4+ T cells from blood. This receptor was obtained from a man younger than 45 in good health.

The CDR3 protein is CASSLYGAGANVLTF. In nucleotides, the CDR3 is TGTGCCAGCAGCTTGTACGGGGCTGGGGCCAACGTCCTGACTTTC. This sequence joins TRBV5-4 and TRBJ2-6, with a weak D call TRBD2 (5 bases). Germline values: CDR1 SGHNT, CDR2 YYREEE (reference sequence). The CDR3 runs to 15 residues. Trimming stripped 1 base from V and 2 bases from J, with 7 bases between.